This T cell receptor (beta chain) was sequenced for a study of blood T cell repertoires in COVID-19. Study overall: Some COVID-19 samples were acute and others convalescent; all came from the United States, Italy and Spain. Sources were T cells, B-cell-depleted T cells, or PBMCs; the material itself was cDNA or gDNA.

In the original analysis: Amplification from reference gene primers served as the basis for estimated nucleated cell counts. Data came from immunoSEQ multiplex PCR; TCRdb stores just in-frame clones and leaves some out. Clone size and V and J calls were adopted from that table, with D and trimming inferred from the DNA. The sample holds around 150,000 clones, 65% to 85% seen once. Germline V gives CDR1 MNHEY, CDR2 SVGAGI. CDR3 length: 16 amino acids. V was shortened by 0 bases and J by 1 base, with 9 bases between the two germline ends. Specimen: peripheral blood. The rearrangement uses TRBV6-5 and TRBJ2-2; D may be TRBD2 (5 bases). This receptor was taken from a woman aged 80 or over with acute or convalescent COVID-19. The CDR3 DNA follows: TGTGCCAGCAGTTACTCGAGAGGGTTGAACACCGGGGAGCTGTTTTTT. Amino acid sequence: CASSYSRGLNTGELFF.